In its sample, the clone carrying this T cell receptor beta chain was seen a few times. The CDR3 end lies 3 residues beyond the end of the read and is filled in from the germline J gene. This entry comes from a study of T cell clonality in common variable immunodeficiency. With 5 bases removed from V and 4 bases from J, the gap between germline ends came to 11 bases. The germline gives CDR1 LNHDA, CDR2 SQIVND (reference sequence). CDR3 size: 13 residues. Sequencing used immunoSEQ multiplex PCR; TCRdb keeps in-frame clones, though not all of them. This sample comprises roughly 43,000 clones, none seen once only.

V gene TRBV19 combines with J gene TRBJ1-2; unclear D gene. The receptor was isolated from a person aged 18 to 75 in good health. Sequenced input: peripheral blood mononuclear cells. The sequenced CDR3 bases are TGTGCCAGTAGTGTAACAGAACCCTATGGC. It yields the protein CASSVTEPYG. The entire CDR3 reads CASSVTEPYGYTF. The full variable domain, with the rest looked up from reference TRBV19 and TRBJ1-2, is DGGITQSPKYLFRKEGQNVTLSCEQNLNHDAMYWYRQDPGQGLRLIYYSQIVNDFQKGDIAEGYSVSREKKESFPLTVTSAQKNPTAFYLCASSVTEPYGYTFGSGTRLTVV.